Listed here are 21 T cell receptor beta chains from one sample, sequenced in a study of regulatory T cells in long-lasting Graves disease. Investigators prepared the TCR beta libraries by applying iRepertoire HTBI primers and Arm-PCR of CDR3 regions. TCRdb re-derived calls from the multiplex PCR reads in MiXCR, one entry per CDR3 protein. The sample includes about 470,000 distinct CDR3 sequences, more than 20% of them seen just once. Noted time point: persistent/refractory GD, antithyroid drugs over 5 years with positive TRAb. The authors made the TCR library using RNA they extracted from PBMCs. The material sequenced was peripheral blood mononuclear cells (PBMCs), taken when the disease was refractory, from a patient treated with antithyroid drugs. These receptors were collected from a female donor with Graves disease.

This clonotype was observed at least ten times. The V gene is TRBV6-1, the J gene TRBJ1-5; D gene unclear. V was clipped by 6 bases and J by 4 bases, with 16 bases between them. This CDR3 is built from 15 residues. The V gene's germline CDR1 is MNHNS and CDR2 SASEGT. The CDR3 sequence is CASSSEGSPNQPQHF. As DNA, the CDR3 is TGTGCCAGCAGCTCCGAAGGTTCACCTAATCAGCCCCAGCATTTT.

V usage is TRBV11-2 and J usage is TRBJ2-3, with D hard to call. This CDR3 contains 14 residues. V was clipped by 2 bases and J by 0 bases, with 6 bases between them. Germline CDR1 SGHAT, CDR2 FQNNGV. The CDR3 bases are TGTGCCAGCAGCTTACAGTCCAGCACAGATACGCAGTATTTT. It encodes CASSLQSSTDTQYF.

The V and J genes are TRBV30 and TRBJ1-5; 7 bases map to TRBD1. The V gene end was trimmed by 4 bases and the J gene end by 0 bases; junction bases not matched to a gene: 3. The germline V gene encodes CDR1 GTSNPN and CDR2 SVGIG (reference sequence). The CDR3 totals 14 residues. DNA for the CDR3: TGTGCCTGGACTCGGGACAGTAGCAATCAGCCCCAGCATTTT. This codes for CAWTRDSSNQPQHF.

Many counts were recorded for this clonotype. The chain uses TRBV28 and TRBJ2-7; maybe TRBD1 (6 bases). This CDR3 contains 14 residues. The V and J ends lost 3 bases and 4 bases respectively, with 13 bases between them. In germline, CDR1 is MDHEN, CDR2 SYDVKM. The DNA of the CDR3 is TGTGCCAGCAGTTTTTCAGGGGAAGGGTACGAGCAGTACTTC. Protein: CASSFSGEGYEQYF.

J is TRBJ2-7 and V is TRBV6-5; D not resolved. This CDR3 contains 14 residues. Trimming took off 0 bases at V and 0 bases at J, with 6 bases between the two ends. Germline CDR1 MNHEY, CDR2 SVGAGI. CDR3 protein: CASSYSPRSYEQYF. The DNA of the CDR3 is TGTGCCAGCAGTTACTCCCCACGCTCCTACGAGCAGTACTTC.

This clonotype has a count of ten or more. V and J are TRBV13 and TRBJ2-5; D call uncertain. This CDR3 region has 14 residues. Germline V gives CDR1 PRHDT, CDR2 FYEKMQ (reference sequence). Between the trimmed V and J ends, which lost 3 bases and 5 bases, there was a span of 13 bases. The CDR3 nucleotides are TGTGCCAGCAGCTTTTCCGGAGAAGTGGAGACCCAGTACTTC. Protein sequence: CASSFSGEVETQYF. The full variable domain, rest sourced from reference TRBV13 and TRBJ2-5, is AAGVIQSPRHLIKEKRETATLKCYPIPRHDTVYWYQQGPGQDPQFLISFYEKMQSDKGSIPDRFSAQQFSDYHSELNMSSLELGDSALYFCASSFSGEVETQYFGPGTRLLVL.

The chain combines TRBV6-1 with TRBJ2-4; D assignment may be TRBD1 or TRBD2 (5 bases each). CDR3 length: 12 amino acids. The germline V gene has CDR1 MNHNS and CDR2 SASEGT. The V end lost 7 bases, the J end lost 15 bases, and 19 bases lay between the germline ends. The CDR3: CASTTGTRLLYF. The CDR3 DNA reads as TGTGCCAGCACCACGGGGACCCGCCTCTTGTACTTC.

This clonotype was detected a few times. The J gene is TRBJ1-3, the V gene TRBV6-1, with a weak D call TRBD1 (5 bases). The V gene lost 5 bases and the J gene lost 2 bases, with 22 bases spanning the gap. The CDR3 contains 18 residues. Germline CDR1 is MNHNS and CDR2 is SASEGT. In DNA form, the CDR3 reads TGTGCCAGCAGTCCTACGCCGTCGTGGCAGGGCCCTGGAAACACCATATATTTT. Encoded protein: CASSPTPSWQGPGNTIYF.

The chain employs TRBV9 and TRBJ1-1, with TRBD1 matching 7 bases. The V and J ends lost 3 bases and 0 bases, in that order; junction bases with no gene match: 8. The CDR3 is 16 amino acids. Germline V gene lookup returns CDR1 SGDLS and CDR2 YYNGEE. Here the CDR3 DNA reads TGTGCCAGCAGCGCAGGGGGGGTCGCAATGAACACTGAAGCTTTCTTT. Protein product: CASSAGGVAMNTEAFF.

This clonotype was found a few times. The J gene is TRBJ2-7, the V gene TRBV9, with 9 bases identical to TRBD2. This CDR3 spans 17 amino acids. Germline V gene sequence: CDR1 SGDLS, CDR2 YYNGEE. Unmatched junction bases numbered 7, after V lost 0 bases and J lost 0 bases. This chain's CDR3 is CASSVAPAGGSSYEQYF. The CDR3 region has the DNA TGTGCCAGCAGCGTAGCCCCAGCGGGAGGAAGCTCCTACGAGCAGTACTTC.

This clonotype occurred a few times. The genes are TRBV28 and TRBJ2-7; TRBD2 agrees at 7 bases. The ends lost 6 bases at V and 5 bases at J; junction bases unmatched: 10. The CDR3 is 14 amino acids. The germline V gene has CDR1 MDHEN and CDR2 SYDVKM. The CDR3 sequence is CASRLGGTGNEQYF. CDR3 DNA: TGTGCCAGCAGACTGGGGGGGACCGGCAACGAGCAGTACTTC.

This clonotype came up many times. V and J are TRBV20-1 and TRBJ2-7; TRBD2 might be the D (6 bases). The CDR3 covers 15 residues. The germline V gene has CDR1 DFQATT and CDR2 SNEGSKA (reference sequence). Trimming cost V 3 bases and J 7 bases, with 22 bases left between them. CDR3 amino acids: CSASGLEGHYEEQYF. The CDR3 bases are TGCAGTGCTAGCGGACTGGAGGGTCACTACGAAGAGCAGTACTTC.

This clonotype appeared a few times. V usage is TRBV6-1 and J usage is TRBJ2-1; TRBD2 agrees at 14 bases. The V segment lost 3 bases and the J segment 5 bases; nucleotides outside the gene matches: 6. This CDR3 has 17 amino acids. Germline V gives CDR1 MNHNS, CDR2 SASEGT. The CDR3 reads CASSEGTSGSRHNEQFF. The CDR3 DNA is TGTGCCAGCAGTGAGGGGACTAGCGGGAGCCGGCACAATGAGCAGTTCTTC.

This clonotype was counted at least ten times. The CDR3 DNA follows: TGTGCCAGCAAACCGGGACTTTATTCTTACGAGCAGTACTTC. It encodes CASKPGLYSYEQYF. The rearrangement joins TRBV27 to TRBJ2-7, with TRBD2 as a possible D gene (6 bases). The CDR3 runs 14 residues. Trimming took 7 bases from V and 4 from J, leaving 17 bases between them. Germline-derived CDR1 and CDR2 are MNHEY and SMNVEV (reference sequence).

The table lists this clonotype with a few counts. The V and J genes are TRBV20-1 and TRBJ2-7; maybe TRBD2 (5 bases). The CDR3 runs 15 residues. Between the trimmed V and J ends, which lost 0 bases and 5 bases, there was a span of 17 bases. Germline CDR1 reads DFQATT; CDR2 reads SNEGSKA (reference sequence). The CDR3 region is CSARDLPGNQDEQYF. In nucleotides, the CDR3 is TGCAGTGCTAGAGATCTACCGGGGAATCAGGACGAGCAGTACTTC.

This clonotype was seen repeatedly, ten times or more. The chain uses TRBV29-1 and TRBJ2-7; no reliable D call. This CDR3 is built from 10 residues. CDR1 and CDR2 (germline): SQVTM, ANQGSEA. V was clipped by 4 bases and J by 3 bases, with 4 bases between them. The CDR3: CSVGSYEQYF. CDR3 DNA sequence: TGCAGCGTTGGTAGCTACGAGCAGTACTTC.

This clonotype was detected ten times or more. This chain uses TRBV10-3 with TRBJ2-5; either TRBD1 or TRBD2 may fit D (5 bases each). This CDR3 is built from 13 residues. V was clipped by 2 bases and J by 6 bases, with 10 bases between them. The V gene's germline CDR1 is ENHRY and CDR2 SYGVKD. The CDR3 spells CAISEITGQTQYF. Here the CDR3 DNA reads TGTGCCATCAGTGAGATCACGGGGCAGACCCAGTACTTC.

This clonotype was found many times. V gene TRBV27 combines with J gene TRBJ1-1; D is undetermined. The CDR3 spans 15 residues. The V gene's germline CDR1 is MNHEY and CDR2 SMNVEV (reference sequence). Between the trimmed V and J ends, which lost 5 bases and 2 bases, there was a span of 15 bases. The CDR3 loop is CASSPGYGRNTEAFF. The CDR3 DNA reads as TGTGCCAGCAGTCCCGGATACGGTCGAAACACTGAAGCTTTCTTT.

This clonotype showed up many times. This chain joins TRBV30 and TRBJ1-1, with no clear D. Trimming left V 3 bases short and J 1 base short, with 18 bases between. CDR1 GTSNPN and CDR2 SVGIG come from the germline V gene (reference sequence). The CDR3 covers 16 residues. As DNA, the CDR3 is TGTGCCTGGAGGGCCAGAGGGCTGGGGAGGAACACTGAAGCTTTCTTT. Translation: CAWRARGLGRNTEAFF.

This clonotype was found many times. The chain joins TRBV6-9 to TRBJ1-2; D gene unclear. CDR1 and CDR2 from the germline V gene are MNHGY and SVAAGI. Trimming stripped 3 bases from V and 0 bases from J, with 11 bases between. CDR3 length: 15 residues. The CDR3 coding sequence is TGTGCCAGCAGTTACTCTCAGGCGGCTAACTATGGCTACACCTTC. It translates to CASSYSQAANYGYTF.

At least ten counts were recorded for this clonotype. The V call is TRBV18, the J call TRBJ1-2; 7 bases match TRBD1. With 8 bases clipped from V and 4 bases from J, the junction kept 7 bases outside the gene matches. Looked up from germline, CDR1 is KGHSH and CDR2 is LQKENI. This CDR3 has 13 residues. DNA of the CDR3: TGTGCCAGCCAACCGTACAGGGGCTATGGCTACACCTTC. Encoded protein: CASQPYRGYGYTF.